This T cell receptor (beta chain) was observed in a study of T-cell reconstitution after alpha-beta-depleted transplantation in children. Germline V gene sequence: CDR1 SGHRS, CDR2 YFSETQ. V shed 6 bases, J shed 0 bases, and the junction held 5 bases outside the gene matches. There are 14 residues in the CDR3. This clonotype was counted a few times. Its specificity is not known. Preparation of the TCRbeta library was carried out with unique molecular identifiers. TCRdb itself ran the PCR reads through MiXCR, one entry per CDR3 protein. The sample gives 200,000 to 300,000 distinct CDR3 sequences, roughly a quarter of which show up once; about 2.5% is in the top ten. Whole-study findings and limits: Two months or so post-transplant, alpha-beta T cells reportedly derived from several hundred expanded graft clones. T cells produced anew were the main source of T-cell counts and diversity one year after transplant.

V and J are TRBV5-1 and TRBJ2-7; 8 bases are shared with TRBD1. This TCR came from a girl aged 2 to 9 with Fanconi anemia, due to receive a stem cell transplant. Sample: PBMCs, taken before TCRalphabeta/CD19-depleted stem cell transplant. CDR3: CASNYRGSSYEQYF. The CDR3 DNA follows: TGCGCCAGCAACTACAGGGGGAGCTCCTACGAGCAGTACTTC. The full variable domain, with the rest looked up from reference TRBV5-1 and TRBJ2-7, is KAGVTQTPRYLIKTRGQQVTLSCSPISGHRSVSWYQQTPGQGLQFLFEYFSETQRNKGNFPGRFSGRQFSNSRSEMNVSTLELGDSALYLCASNYRGSSYEQYFGPGTRLTVT.